This T cell receptor (beta chain) was observed in a study of blood T cell repertoires in COVID-19 (dated by TCRdb to the early 2020s). With respect to the entire study: Samples covering the acute and convalescent phases of COVID-19 were provided by collaborators in the United States, Italy and Spain. The prospective study material was composed of cDNA or gDNA derived from T cells, B-cell-depleted T cells, or PBMCs. The dataset comprised deeply sampled blood TCRbeta repertoires from subjects exposed to, actively infected with, or recovered from COVID-19. The repertoires were made available in a free public database intended to serve as a resource for research on the immune response to SARS-CoV-2. The samples were drawn from the first 160 participants of the ongoing ImmuneRACE study and from 950 to 1,500 subjects provided by 6 global collaborators. Nearly every sample came with metadata listing a de-identified subject ID, COVID-19 status, age in years and sex. HLA class I and class II types, where available, came from metadata supplied by the sample provider rather than from assay-based typing.

Overall results and qualifications from the work: The amount of clinical and demographic metadata varied by source and participant and was provided uncurated.

TCRbeta CDR3 regions were amplified from genomic DNA using the immunoSEQ Assay, a bias-controlled multiplex PCR. On the study's bioinformatics: The number of nucleated cells in each sample was estimated from the amplification of reference gene primers within the assay. To quantify the absolute abundance of each unique TCRbeta CDR3 rearrangement, sequence reads were collapsed and filtered. For each sample, productive Simpson clonality was calculated as the square root of Simpson's diversity index over productive rearrangements. The clones in this table, taken by TCRdb from immuneACCESS, are in-frame only. Not every clone is retained; where verified, under half of the shortfall comes from an unresolved V gene, and the cause of the rest is unknown. Clone size and V and J calls were adopted from that table, with D and trimming inferred from the DNA. The sample includes about 220,000 clones, with about 80% observed a single time. The ten largest clones take up 2% to 3% of the sample.

The CDR3 goes from the cysteine to the phenylalanine over 11 residues. Only the CDR3 DNA is retained, 33 bases long and in frame from the first base. Reading the germline V gene gives CDR1 SNHLY and CDR2 FYNNEI. V and J are truncated by 9 bases and 6 bases respectively, leaving an intervening sequence of 12 bases. On this clone: Its cognate antigen has yet to be identified. No base-level quality is on record; no much larger clone is a single base apart.

Collaborating institutions collected whole blood in K2EDTA tubes following their own protocols. For TCRbeta analysis, collaborators shipped samples as frozen whole blood, isolated PBMCs, or DNA extracted from either of those sample types. This chain joins TRBV2 to TRBJ2-7; the D gene is perhaps TRBD1, from 6 matching bases. Sequencing input: peripheral blood. The TCR sequence derives from a woman in her thirties or forties with active or convalescent COVID-19. For the CDR3, the sequence is CASRQAPEQYF. The sequenced DNA: TGTGCCAGTAGACAGGCCCCCGAGCAGTACTTC.